This TCR beta chain came from a study of blood T cell repertoires in COVID-19. Sequenced by immunoSEQ multiplex PCR; TCRdb stores in-frame clones only, minus some. Seen here are 350,000 to 500,000 clones, roughly 89% observed once, and the top ten hold 0.7% to 0.85%. Per the germline V gene, CDR1 is MGHRA and CDR2 is YSYEKL. CDR3 length: 16 residues. The V gene lost 1 base and the J gene lost 2 bases, with 11 bases spanning the gap. Only one count was recorded for this clone. The sample consisted of peripheral blood. The sequence came from a man between 18 and 35 years old with COVID-19, enrolled during active disease. V usage is TRBV4-1 and J usage is TRBJ1-4; D might be TRBD1 (5 bases). CDR3 region: CASSQVQSGTNEKLFF. The CDR3 region has the DNA TGCGCCAGCAGCCAAGTTCAATCAGGGACTAATGAAAAACTGTTTTTT.